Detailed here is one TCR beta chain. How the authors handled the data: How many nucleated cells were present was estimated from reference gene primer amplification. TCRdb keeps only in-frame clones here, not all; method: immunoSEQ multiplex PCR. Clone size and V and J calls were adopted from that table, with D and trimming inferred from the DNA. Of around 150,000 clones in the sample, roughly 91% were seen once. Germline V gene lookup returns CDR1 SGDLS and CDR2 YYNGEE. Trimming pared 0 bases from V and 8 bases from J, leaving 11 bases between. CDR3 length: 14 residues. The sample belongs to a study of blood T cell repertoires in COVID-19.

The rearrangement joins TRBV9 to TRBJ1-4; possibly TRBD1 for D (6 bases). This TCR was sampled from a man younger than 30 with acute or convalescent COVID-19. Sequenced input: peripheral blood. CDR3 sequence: CASSVGGPGEKLFF. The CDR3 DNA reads TGTGCCAGCAGCGTAGGGGGGCCTGGGGAAAAACTGTTTTTT.